Below are 27 T cell receptor beta chains sequenced from a single sample in a study of tumor-infiltrating lymphocytes in primary liver carcinoma. Making TCR beta cDNA involved 400 to 600 ng total RNA and a constant-region primer. It was through three nested multiplex PCR rounds of slightly modified ARM-PCR that TCR beta libraries arose. Each of the first two PCR rounds ran around 10 cycles with TRBV1-TRBV30 forward and C-beta reverse primers. TCRdb ran MiXCR on the multiplex PCR reads and lists one entry per CDR3 protein. The data show approximately 80,000 distinct CDR3 sequences, approximately 70% seen once. From about 20-30 mg of unsorted bulk tissue, DNA and RNA were co-extracted together. The specimen was tumor-adjacent normal liver tissue. These receptor sequences come from a man in his forties or fifties with primary liver carcinoma and hepatitis B virus infection.

A word on this clonotype: One end of the junction is discordant with germline, which a read error may explain. The genes are TRBV6-5 and TRBJ1-2; D possibly corresponds to TRBD1 (6 bases). Germline lookup yields CDR1 MNHEY and CDR2 SVGAGI. The CDR3 contains 13 residues. The CDR3 DNA reads as TGTGTCAGCAGGGACACAGGGTACTACGGCTACACCTTC. Residues: CVSRDTGYYGYTF.

The chain recombines TRBV4-2 with TRBJ2-1; TRBD2 agrees at 7 bases. The CDR3 covers 18 residues. J was trimmed by 0 bases and V by 1 base; bases with no gene match: 9. CDR1 and CDR2 (germline): LGHNA, YNFKEQ. The CDR3 bases are TGTGCCAGCAGCCAAGCGAGTAGCGGGCTCAGCTCCTACAATGAGCAGTTCTTC. Translated: CASSQASSGLSSYNEQFF.

This clonotype was picked up one time. The chain has TRBV29-1 and TRBJ2-3; D unclear. The DNA end is more similar to TRBJ1-5, so the J call may be wrong. Germline CDR1 and CDR2: SQVTM and ANQGSEA. CDR3 length: 13 residues. The CDR3 spells CSVEREGRNAQHF. In DNA, the CDR3 is TGCAGCGTTGAGCGGGAGGGCCGGAATGCGCAGCATTTT.

A note on this clonotype: One junction end disagrees with the germline gene, perhaps due to a read error. The chain is built from TRBV11-2 and TRBJ2-7; D gene unclear. This CDR3 spans 14 amino acids. Per germline, CDR1 SGHAT and CDR2 FQNNGV. The CDR3 sequence is CASSLTGGAYERYF. CDR3 sequence (DNA): TGTGCCAGCAGCTTAACCGGCGGAGCCTACGAGCGGTACTTC. The variable domain in full, with the rest retrieved from reference TRBV11-2 and TRBJ2-7, is EAGVAQSPRYKIIEKRQSVAFWCNPISGHATLYWYQQILGQGPKLLIQFQNNGVVDDSQLPKDRFSAERLKGVDSTLKIQPAKLEDSAVYLCASSLTGGAYERYFGPGTRLTVT.

The V gene is TRBV7-2, the J gene TRBJ2-7, with a tentative D call TRBD2 (5 bases). This CDR3 has 16 amino acids. The V end lost 5 bases, the J end lost 0 bases, and 17 bases lay between the germline ends. CDR1 and CDR2 (germline): SGHTA, FQGNSA. Here the CDR3 reads CASSPNPGRSSYEQYF. As DNA, the CDR3 is TGTGCCAGCAGCCCAAACCCTGGGAGAAGCTCCTACGAGCAGTACTTC.

A word on this clonotype: A much larger clone lies a single base off, so this may be a read error. V is TRBV7-9 and J is TRBJ2-7; D is undetermined. Looked up from germline, CDR1 is SEHNR and CDR2 is FQNEAQ (reference sequence). The V and J ends lost 1 base and 3 bases respectively, with 13 bases between them. The CDR3 covers 15 residues. The CDR3 here is CASSLVPNASYEQYF. CDR3 bases: TGTGCCAGCAGCTTAGTCCCTAACGCAAGCTACGAGCAGTACTTC.

This clonotype is classed as medium-sized. The chain employs TRBV6-6 and TRBJ1-2, with D maybe TRBD1 (5 bases). This CDR3 is built from 19 residues. In germline, CDR1 is MNHNY, CDR2 SVGAGI (reference sequence). The V gene lost 10 bases and the J gene lost 3 bases, with 33 bases spanning the gap. In DNA, the CDR3 is TGTGCCACCACTCATGAAACGTATAGGACAACGAAAGGCTACTATGGCTACACCTTC. It yields the protein CATTHETYRTTKGYYGYTF.

On this clonotype itself: One junction end disagrees with the germline gene, perhaps due to a read error. The DNA for the CDR3 is TGCGCTAGCTCGGGGGCCTACAATGAGCATTTCTTC. This translates into CASSGAYNEHFF. The J gene is TRBJ2-1, the V gene TRBV10-2; the D gene could be TRBD1 or TRBD2 (6 bases each). Germline-derived CDR1 and CDR2 are WSHSY and SAAADI. This CDR3 contains 12 residues.

This clonotype has a count of ten or more. The CDR3 reads CASSPLFAESNEQFF. Written as DNA, the CDR3 is TGTGCCAGCAGCCCCCTCTTTGCTGAGAGCAATGAGCAGTTCTTC. V gene TRBV11-3 combines with J gene TRBJ2-1; D remains ambiguous. Trimming took 5 bases from V and 6 from J, leaving 17 bases between them. This CDR3 contains 15 residues. Germline V gene sequence: CDR1 SGHNT, CDR2 YENEEA.

For this clonotype: This could be a read error, since a much larger clone is one nucleotide away. The chain links TRBV29-1 to TRBJ2-7; a weak D match, TRBD1 (6 bases). This CDR3 comprises 13 residues. Germline CDR1 and CDR2: SQVTM and ANQGSEA. This chain's CDR3 is CGVDTGYVDEQYF. In DNA form, the CDR3 reads TGCGGCGTCGATACAGGGTATGTCGACGAGCAGTACTTC.

The V call is TRBV6-2 or TRBV6-3, the J call TRBJ2-3, with 7 bases lining up with TRBD1. The V and J ends lost 10 bases and 2 bases, in that order; junction bases with no gene match: 15. Germline lookup yields CDR1 MNHEY and CDR2 SVGEGT. The CDR3 sequence is 16 residues long. As DNA, the CDR3 is TGTGCCAATAGTTACGTCGCAGGGGGAATCACAGATACGCAGTATTTT. Translation: CANSYVAGGITDTQYF.

On this clonotype itself: This may arise from a read error, as a much more abundant clone is one base away. The chain recombines TRBV28 with TRBJ2-7, with 10 bases fitting TRBD2. CDR1 is MDHEN, CDR2 SYDVKM, per germline. The CDR3 extends over 17 amino acids. V dropped 5 bases and J dropped 2; count of bases not matched to a gene: 12. The CDR3 nucleotides read TGTGCCAGCAGTATCCCCATAGCGGGGGGCCTAACCTACGAGCAGTACTTC. This encodes CASSIPIAGGLTYEQYF.

The gene calls are TRBV14 and TRBJ2-7; tentatively, D is TRBD2 (7 bases). Looked up from germline, CDR1 is SGHDN and CDR2 is FVKESK. This CDR3 has 14 amino acids. Between the trimmed V and J ends, which lost 9 bases and 9 bases, there was a span of 24 bases. The chain's CDR3 is CASSPAGAPGVQYF. For the CDR3, the DNA is TGTGCCAGTAGTCCTGCGGGGGCGCCTGGGGTGCAGTACTTC.

A note on this clonotype: Just one base apart from a much larger clone, this may be a read error. The CDR3 sequence: CASSPGTYSYDQYF. CDR3 bases: TGTGCCAGCTCACCCGGGACGTACTCCTACGACCAGTACTTC. V and J are TRBV18 and TRBJ2-7; D is perhaps TRBD1 or TRBD2 (5 bases each). Germline V lookup: CDR1 KGHSH, CDR2 LQKENI. The CDR3 extends over 14 amino acids.

The chain joins TRBV28 to TRBJ1-5; maybe TRBD1 (5 bases). The CDR3 is 15 residues long. Germline V gene lookup returns CDR1 MDHEN and CDR2 SYDVKM. The chain's CDR3 is CDNSSPQGPGEPQHF. CDR3 DNA sequence: TGTGACAACAGTTCTCCCCAGGGCCCCGGCGAGCCCCAGCATTTT.

This clonotype has a count of ten or more. The CDR3 loop reads CASSSGLAREQYF. CDR3 nucleotide sequence: TGTGCCAGCAGCTCGGGACTAGCGAGGGAGCAGTACTTC. The V call is TRBV7-8, the J call TRBJ2-7, with 10 bases lining up with TRBD2. This CDR3 comprises 13 residues. Germline CDR1 and CDR2: SGHVS and FQNEAQ. Trimming took 4 bases from V and 7 from J; bases not matched to a gene: 4.

DNA of the CDR3: TGTGCAAGAAGCTTCTACGGGGGTAGTACAGATACGCAGTATTTT. This encodes CARSFYGGSTDTQYF. The chain recombines TRBV11-2 with TRBJ2-3; a possible D gene is TRBD2 (6 bases). Germline lookup yields CDR1 SGHAT and CDR2 FQNNGV. The CDR3 runs to 15 residues.

On this clonotype: The junction differs from germline at one of its ends, possibly a read error. V gene TRBV6-1 combines with J gene TRBJ1-5; no reliable D call. The CDR3 sequence is 15 residues long. The germline V gene has CDR1 MNHNS and CDR2 SASEGT. CDR3 in amino acids: CVSSEISYINQSQHF. The CDR3 DNA follows: TGTGTCAGCAGTGAAATCTCCTATATCAATCAGTCCCAGCATTTT.

In this sample, this clonotype turned up once. V is TRBV4-1 and J is TRBJ2-7, with D possibly being TRBD2 (11 bases). This CDR3 region has 23 residues. Deletions cut 4 bases from V and 7 bases from J, with 44 bases between. Germline V lookup: CDR1 MGHRA, CDR2 YSYEKL. CDR3 DNA: TGCGCCAGCAGCCGTCTACCGGGACAGGGGATACCGAGTAGCGGGAGGGCCGGGGGAGAGCAGTACTTC. This codes for CASSRLPGQGIPSSGRAGGEQYF.

This clonotype was counted ten times or more. The chain employs TRBV7-9 and TRBJ2-2, with TRBD1 matching over 9 bases. The CDR3 is 13 residues long. The germline V gene has CDR1 SEHNR and CDR2 FQNEAQ (reference sequence). Germline trimming cut 5 bases from V and 6 bases from J; bases unmatched to any gene: 1. Here the CDR3 DNA reads TGTGCCAGCAGCCGACAGGGGGCCGGGGAGCTGTTTTTT. Its protein product is CASSRQGAGELFF.

As concerns this clonotype: With a much larger clone just one base away, this may be a read error. This chain joins TRBV11-2 and TRBJ2-2; 9 bases align to TRBD1. Germline CDR1 reads SGHAT; CDR2 reads FQNNGV. This CDR3 comprises 17 residues. The CDR3 nucleotides read TGTGCCAGCAGCTTTGATCGGGACAGGGTCGGCACCTGGGAGCTGTTTTTT. Residues: CASSFDRDRVGTWELFF.

This chain uses TRBV6-5 with TRBJ1-6; D may be TRBD1 (5 bases). V lost 10 bases, J lost 6 bases, and 19 bases lay in between. CDR3 length equals 15 residues. The germline V gene encodes CDR1 MNHEY and CDR2 SVGAGI. In nucleotides, the CDR3 is TGTGCCAACAATTACGAGCAGGGCCTTAATTCACCCCTCCACTTT. Its translation is CANNYEQGLNSPLHF.

This clonotype was seen repeatedly, ten times or more. A much larger clone differs by one base, so this may be a read error. The conserved phenylalanine or tryptophan is not found at the CDR3 terminus, so this likely reflects a read error. The chain joins TRBV11-2 to TRBJ1-1, with D perhaps TRBD1 (5 bases). The germline gives CDR1 SGHAT, CDR2 FQNNGV. CDR3 length: 12 amino acids. V was cut by 2 bases and J by 7 bases, with 8 bases left in between. The CDR3 bases are TGTGCCAGCAGCTTATCAGGGTATGAAGCTTTCCTT. This codes for CASSLSGYEAFL.

The chain is built from TRBV7-6 and TRBJ2-2, with D tentatively TRBD1 (6 bases). Trimming left V 2 bases short and J 1 base short, with 8 bases between. CDR1 is SGHVS and CDR2 is FNYEAQ in the germline V gene. The CDR3 is 15 amino acids. CDR3 in amino acids: CASSLKQGNTGELFF. In nucleotides, the CDR3 is TGTGCCAGCAGCTTAAAACAGGGGAACACCGGGGAGCTGTTTTTT.

Of note for this clonotype: The conserved phenylalanine or tryptophan normally closing the CDR3 is absent here, so this likely arose from a read error. The chain carries TRBV11-2 and TRBJ1-1; TRBD1 aligns across 11 bases. With V trimmed by 8 bases and J by 7 bases, 9 bases remained unmatched. Looked up from germline, CDR1 is SGHAT and CDR2 is FQNNGV. CDR3 length: 14 amino acids. CDR3 sequence: CASGKGQGGGEAFS. CDR3 DNA: TGTGCCAGCGGCAAGGGACAGGGGGGCGGTGAAGCTTTCTCT.

Concerning this clonotype: With a much larger clone just one base away, this may be a read error. This chain joins TRBV25-1 and TRBJ2-7, with 8 bases that match TRBD1. The length of the CDR3 is 15 residues. Germline V CDR1 and CDR2: MGHDK, SYGVNS. Trimming removed 3 bases from V and 2 bases from J; junction bases left unmatched: 6. As DNA, the CDR3 is TGTGCCAGCAGTGATCGACAGGGGACCACCTACGAGCAGTACTTC. It is translated as CASSDRQGTTYEQYF.

V is TRBV5-4 and J is TRBJ1-2, with 11 nucleotides matching TRBD1. The length of the CDR3 is 17 residues. Per the germline V gene, CDR1 is SGHNT and CDR2 is YYREEE (reference sequence). With V trimmed by 7 bases and J by 1 base, 12 bases remained unmatched. The chain's CDR3 is CASCTPGQGDFNYGYTF. CDR3 in DNA: TGTGCCAGCTGCACCCCGGGACAGGGGGATTTTAACTATGGCTACACCTTC.